This entry describes one TCR beta chain. Its antigen remains unknown. Assay: immunoSEQ multiplex PCR; the TCRdb copy retains only in-frame clones and omits some. The table lists tens of thousands of clones, approximately 91% of them singletons, with over 2.5% in the top ten. The data were taken from a study of a mutant IDH1 vaccine in newly diagnosed glioma. Study-level background: Across weeks 1, 3, 5, 7, 11, 15, 19 and 23, patients received a vaccination each time, eight in all. Patients arrived already treated with radiotherapy, temozolomide, or both, most having had both. Commencement of vaccination occurred 4-6 weeks following radiotherapy alone, or concurrently with temozolomide cycles. General observations from the study: It was 80% to 95% of patients that developed vaccine-induced immune responses.

Described time point: week 5, during vaccination. Each vaccine dose was 300 ug of mutant IDH1 20-mer peptide, with topical imiquimod. CDR1 is LGHNA and CDR2 is YNFKEQ in the germline V gene. This CDR3 is built from 17 residues. Trimming removed 0 bases from V and 2 bases from J; junction bases left unmatched: 6. The V call is TRBV4-2, the J call TRBJ2-4; 8 positions agree with TRBD2. This receptor was identified in a man over 45 with glioma. Sample: PBMCs, taken from a glioma patient whose treatment included an IDH1 peptide vaccine. This chain's CDR3 is CASSQDLAGGPKNIQYF. As DNA, the CDR3 is TGTGCCAGCAGCCAAGATCTCGCGGGAGGACCCAAAAACATTCAGTACTTC.